The clone carrying this TCR beta chain appeared many times. Sequencing libraries for TCR beta were prepared with iRepertoire HTBI primers and Arm-PCR of CDR3 regions. TCRdb reanalysed the multiplex PCR reads using MiXCR and keeps one entry per CDR3 protein. The sample consists of about 460,000 distinct CDR3 sequences, around a fifth of them appearing once. This record comes from a study of regulatory T cells in long-lasting Graves disease. Study overall: Over 5 years of antithyroid drugs with positive TSH receptor antibodies was taken to mean persistent Graves' disease.

V lost 3 bases and J 8 bases, leaving 16 bases between the germline ends. Germline lookup yields CDR1 SGHTA and CDR2 FQGNSA. This CDR3 region has 14 residues. Specified time point: persistent/refractory GD, antithyroid drugs over 5 years with positive TRAb. Scientists built the TCR library using RNA that was extracted from PBMCs. As a group, patients came from one endocrinology department in Xi'an, China. Peripheral blood, nine milliliters of it, was drawn into EDTA tubes. The specimen comprised peripheral blood mononuclear cells (PBMCs), sampled when the disease was refractory, from a patient treated with antithyroid drugs. The chain couples TRBV7-2 to TRBJ1-2; D is possibly TRBD1 (6 bases). The sequence came from a female donor with Graves disease. CDR3 coding DNA: TGTGCCAGCAGCTTGTTGTCAGGGGCGGTAGGCTACACCTTC. Residues: CASSLLSGAVGYTF.